Listed below are T cell receptor beta chains from one sample, sequenced in a study of T cell changes during pregnancy in multiple sclerosis. Measured with immunoSEQ multiplex PCR; TCRdb has only the in-frame clones, and not every one. The table includes approximately 22,000 clones, around four fifths detected once. The sample here was CD8+ T cells from peripheral blood mononuclear cells, taken in the first trimester of pregnancy. These receptor sequences come from a female donor in good health, enrolled as a control in a pregnancy study. CDR3s leave out the opening cysteine and the closing phenylalanine or tryptophan. The D gene is left open where the match is weak.

>NA|TRBJ1-4|TRBV7-8
ASSFGGREESPF
>NA|TRBJ2-1|TRBV6-5
ASSYSESSSYNEQF
>TRBD2|TRBJ2-5|TRBV2
ASSAITSGGPTKGTQY
>TRBD1|TRBJ1-1|TRBV18
ASSPTDREVPEAF
>NA|TRBJ1-1|TRBV19
ASSIGRGSPTEAF
>NA|TRBJ1-1|TRBV28
ASSSRSMNTEAF
>NA|TRBJ1-5|TRBV2
ASSVNGGRIFNQPQH
>NA|TRBJ2-1|TRBV7-9
ASSLRRGEFNEQF
>TRBD1|TRBJ1-2|TRBV9
ASSVSGTGYGYT
>TRBD1|TRBJ1-6|TRBV4-2
ASSQEAGGDSPLH
>NA|TRBJ1-6|TRBV4-2
ASSQERGSSSPLH
>NA|TRBJ2-6|TRBV5-4
ASSLPFSGANVLT
>NA|TRBJ2-2|TRBV15
ATSILALTGELF
>TRBD1|TRBJ2-7|TRBV27
ASGQDRGISYEQY
>NA|TRBJ1-1|TRBV5-1
ASSLVQDTEAF